Following are 30 T cell receptor beta chains from one sample sequenced in a study of blood T cell repertoires in COVID-19. Generated by immunoSEQ multiplex PCR, the TCRdb table keeps only in-frame clones and is missing some. The data hold about 51,000 clones, with 86% observed a single time. The sequencing sample was made of peripheral blood. All receptors come from a man older than 75 with active COVID-19.

This sequence joins TRBV21-1 and TRBJ2-5; the D call in the table, TRBD2, was not verified against the DNA. TRBV21-1 is designated a pseudogene. CDR3 length: 15 residues. CDR3 in amino acids: CASSKKPRGRETQYF. In DNA form, the CDR3 reads TGTGCCAGCAGCAAAAAGCCGCGGGGCCGAGAGACCCAGTACTTC.

The chain carries TRBV6-4 and TRBJ2-2, with D possibly matching TRBD2 (6 bases). Trimming took 3 bases from V and 0 from J, leaving 8 bases between them. The CDR3 is 15 residues long. Per germline, CDR1 MRHNA and CDR2 SNTAGT. CDR3 DNA sequence: TGTGCCAGCAGTGAGGAGGGAACGAACACCGGGGAGCTGTTTTTT. Protein: CASSEEGTNTGELFF.

The V call is TRBV3-1 (or the pseudogene TRBV3-2), the J call TRBJ1-2, with 8 bases aligning to TRBD1. The V gene end was trimmed by 4 bases and the J gene end by 2 bases; junction bases not matched to a gene: 6. Germline loops: CDR1 LGHDT, CDR2 YNNKEL (reference sequence). CDR3 length: 15 residues. The CDR3 DNA is TGTGCCAGCAGCCCCCGGACAGGGATCAACTATGGCTACACCTTC. Its translation: CASSPRTGINYGYTF.

The gene calls are TRBV4-1 and TRBJ2-5; 13 bases line up with TRBD2. Germline loops: CDR1 MGHRA, CDR2 YSYEKL. CDR3 length: 16 amino acids. V trimming: 0 bases; J trimming: 4 bases; junction bases outside the gene matches: 2. This CDR3 is CASSQDRLAGGETQYF. CDR3 coding DNA: TGCGCCAGCAGCCAAGATCGACTAGCGGGAGGAGAGACCCAGTACTTC.

V gene TRBV5-4 combines with J gene TRBJ2-5, with TRBD2 matching 9 bases. Germline-derived CDR1 and CDR2 are SGHNT and YYREEE (reference sequence). V gave up 6 bases and J gave up 4 bases; unmatched junction bases: 10. The CDR3 spans 15 residues. Here the CDR3 DNA reads TGTGCCAGCACCACGGCTAGCGGGATAGTAGAGACCCAGTACTTC. Translation gives CASTTASGIVETQYF.

This rearrangement joins TRBV9 to TRBJ2-2; D gene uncertain. Trimming took 2 bases from V and 3 from J, leaving 11 bases between them. The CDR3 runs 15 residues. Germline V gives CDR1 SGDLS, CDR2 YYNGEE. CDR3 residues: CASSVLGHYTGELFF. As DNA, the CDR3 is TGTGCCAGCAGCGTGCTTGGGCACTACACCGGGGAGCTGTTTTTT. Variable domain in full (rest from reference TRBV9 and TRBJ2-2): DSGVTQTPKHLITATGQRVTLRCSPRSGDLSVYWYQQSLDQGLQFLIQYYNGEERAKGNILERFSAQQFPDLHSELNLSSLELGDSALYFCASSVLGHYTGELFFGEGSRLTVL.

This chain uses TRBV28 with TRBJ2-7; 8 positions match TRBD2. V gave up 2 bases and J gave up 2 bases; unmatched junction bases: 5. Germline lookup yields CDR1 MDHEN and CDR2 SYDVKM. The CDR3 spans 15 residues. The CDR3 loop is CASSLVAGGPYEQYF. In nucleotides, the CDR3 is TGTGCCAGCAGTTTAGTGGCGGGGGGCCCCTACGAGCAGTACTTC.

The chain uses TRBV19 and TRBJ1-3; D not resolved. The CDR3 contains 14 residues. In germline, CDR1 is LNHDA, CDR2 SQIVND (reference sequence). V lost 4 bases, J lost 0 bases, and 7 bases lay in between. The CDR3 spells CASSTWSSGNTIYF. Here the CDR3 DNA reads TGTGCCAGTAGTACTTGGAGCTCTGGAAACACCATATATTTT.

A single count supports this clone. This chain links TRBV5-1 with TRBJ1-3; 8 bases map to TRBD1. Germline-derived CDR1 and CDR2 are SGHRS and YFSETQ. With V trimmed by 5 bases and J by 4 bases, 8 bases remained unmatched. This CDR3 is 15 amino acids long. For the CDR3, the DNA is TGCGCCAGCAGGGCGGACAGGGCGGCAGGAAACACCATATATTTT. Translated: CASRADRAAGNTIYF. The whole variable domain, remainder taken from reference TRBV5-1 and TRBJ1-3, is KAGVTQTPRYLIKTRGQQVTLSCSPISGHRSVSWYQQTPGQGLQFLFEYFSETQRNKGNFPGRFSGRQFSNSRSEMNVSTLELGDSALYLCASRADRAAGNTIYFGEGSWLTVV.

Concerning this clone: Germline and junction disagree at one end, which may indicate a read error. The chain couples TRBV27 to TRBJ2-7, with D perhaps TRBD1 (6 bases). Germline CDR1 is MNHEY and CDR2 is SMNVEV (reference sequence). The CDR3 consists of 10 residues. CDR3 nucleotides: TGTGCCAGCAGTTTTCGGGACACCACATTC. Its protein is CASSFRDTTF.

The gene calls are TRBV6-5 and TRBJ1-3; D gene ambiguous. The CDR3 sequence is 16 residues long. Trimming stripped 0 bases from V and 2 bases from J, with 11 bases between. From germline, CDR1 is MNHEY and CDR2 SVGAGI. The chain's CDR3 is CASSYSTGGPGNTIYF. Here the CDR3 DNA reads TGTGCCAGCAGTTACTCGACCGGAGGGCCTGGAAACACCATATATTTT.

The V gene is TRBV5-5, the J gene TRBJ2-7, with 8 bases that match TRBD2. The CDR3 has 14 amino acids. The germline V gene encodes CDR1 SGHKS and CDR2 YYEKEE (reference sequence). V gave up 2 bases and J gave up 4 bases; unmatched junction bases: 5. In DNA form, the CDR3 reads TGTGCCAGCAGCTTCGGGGCGGGAGGATACGAGCAGTACTTC. It translates to CASSFGAGGYEQYF.

This chain uses TRBV7-9 with TRBJ1-5; 9 bases match TRBD1. The CDR3 spans 13 residues. The germline V gene encodes CDR1 SEHNR and CDR2 FQNEAQ (reference sequence). V lost 5 bases and J lost 5; bases outside the gene matches: 1. CDR3 DNA sequence: TGTGCCAGCAGCCGGGACAGGGATCAGCCCCAGCATTTT. It is translated as CASSRDRDQPQHF.

The V and J genes are TRBV5-4 and TRBJ1-1; D not certain. V lost 0 bases, J lost 1 base, and 10 bases lay in between. Germline V gene lookup returns CDR1 SGHNT and CDR2 YYREEE (reference sequence). The CDR3 extends over 15 amino acids. The CDR3 DNA sequence: TGTGCCAGCAGCTTGGGCTACGAGGGGAACACTGAAGCTTTCTTT. This codes for CASSLGYEGNTEAFF.

The chain has TRBV4-1 and TRBJ2-1, with 8 bases fitting TRBD1. V shed 2 bases, J shed 6 bases, and the junction held 6 bases outside the gene matches. CDR3 length: 15 residues. CDR1 and CDR2 from the germline V gene are MGHRA and YSYEKL. CDR3 DNA: TGCGCCAGCAGCCAAAAGTTGGGACAGGCCAATGAGCAGTTCTTC. It specifies CASSQKLGQANEQFF.

The chain has TRBV5-1 and TRBJ2-5, with D possibly being TRBD2 (5 bases). V was cut by 0 bases and J by 0 bases, with 9 bases left in between. CDR3 length equals 15 residues. Germline V gene sequence: CDR1 SGHRS, CDR2 YFSETQ. The CDR3 coding sequence is TGCGCCAGCAGCTTGGGTCCGGGATACCAAGAGACCCAGTACTTC. This sequence encodes CASSLGPGYQETQYF.

This chain connects TRBV6-5 to TRBJ2-5, with 9 positions matching TRBD1. Looked up from germline, CDR1 is MNHEY and CDR2 is SVGAGI. The V and J ends lost 0 bases and 5 bases, in that order; junction bases with no gene match: 7. The CDR3 is made up of 16 amino acids. Here the CDR3 reads CASSYSGTGFSETQYF. CDR3 DNA sequence: TGTGCCAGCAGTTACTCCGGGACAGGGTTTTCGGAGACCCAGTACTTC.

This chain uses TRBV19 with TRBJ2-5, with TRBD1 identical over 8 bases. This CDR3 spans 14 amino acids. Germline-derived CDR1 and CDR2 are LNHDA and SQIVND (reference sequence). J lost 1 base, V lost 5 bases, and 3 bases had no gene match. CDR3 loop: CASSSTGVQETQYF. The CDR3 DNA reads TGTGCCAGTAGTTCGACAGGGGTCCAAGAGACCCAGTACTTC.

The chain combines TRBV5-6 with TRBJ2-7; 13 bases line up with TRBD2. With V trimmed by 3 bases and J by 12 bases, 15 bases remained unmatched. CDR3 length equals 16 residues. Germline assignment: CDR1 SGHDT and CDR2 YYEEEE. The CDR3 reads CASSSSLAGGLRGRYF. In DNA, the CDR3 is TGTGCCAGCAGCTCATCACTAGCGGGAGGGCTCCGGGGTCGGTACTTC. Filled out from reference TRBV5-6 and TRBJ2-7, the complete variable domain reads DAGVTQSPTHLIKTRGQQVTLRCSPKSGHDTVSWYQQALGQGPQFIFQYYEEEERQRGNFPDRFSGHQFPNYSSELNVNALLLGDSALYLCASSSSLAGGLRGRYFGPGTRLTVT.

The V gene is TRBV28, the J gene TRBJ2-2, with TRBD1 as a possible D gene (6 bases). This CDR3 is 16 amino acids long. Looked up from germline, CDR1 is MDHEN and CDR2 is SYDVKM. The ends were cut back, 6 bases at V and 1 base at J, with 15 bases in the middle. CDR3 coding DNA: TGTGCCAGCAGAACGACCGGGACAAAGAACACCGGGGAGCTGTTTTTT. This translates into CASRTTGTKNTGELFF.

This clone was found once. V and J are TRBV5-1 and TRBJ2-3, with 7 bases lining up with TRBD1. CDR3 length equals 15 residues. The V and J ends lost 7 bases and 3 bases, in that order; junction bases with no gene match: 11. Germline V gene data show CDR1 as SGHRS and CDR2 as YFSETQ. CDR3 sequence reads: CASLRTGASTDTQYF. The CDR3, as DNA: TGCGCCAGCCTCCGGACAGGTGCATCGACAGATACGCAGTATTTT.

The genes are TRBV7-8 and TRBJ2-1; 10 nucleotides align to TRBD2. The junction had 6 bases not matched to a gene; V was cut back by 5 bases and J by 2 bases. The CDR3 contains 16 residues. Per the germline V gene, CDR1 is SGHVS and CDR2 is FQNEAQ. The CDR3 loop is CASSPGGLAAYNEQFF. The CDR3 DNA reads TGTGCCAGCAGCCCTGGTGGACTAGCGGCCTACAATGAGCAGTTCTTC.

The gene calls are TRBV7-9 and TRBJ2-1, with a weak D call TRBD2 (5 bases). This CDR3 is built from 15 residues. V was clipped by 1 base and J by 7 bases, with 14 bases between them. The germline V gene has CDR1 SEHNR and CDR2 FQNEAQ (reference sequence). CDR3 region: CASSLEAAPRNEQFF. The CDR3 DNA is TGTGCCAGCAGCTTAGAAGCGGCCCCAAGGAATGAGCAGTTCTTC.

The chain has TRBV18 and TRBJ2-3, with 7 bases aligning to TRBD1. CDR3 size: 17 residues. Germline CDR1 KGHSH, CDR2 LQKENI. Unmatched junction bases numbered 11, after V lost 3 bases and J lost 2 bases. DNA for the CDR3: TGTGCCAGCTCACCCTCACGACAGGGTCGGCTCACAGATACGCAGTATTTT. It is translated as CASSPSRQGRLTDTQYF.

The chain links TRBV5-1 to TRBJ1-4; D is uncertain. The V gene lost 0 bases and the J gene lost 5 bases, with 8 bases spanning the gap. This CDR3 region has 14 residues. Germline V CDR1 and CDR2: SGHRS, YFSETQ. CDR3 DNA sequence: TGCGCCAGCAGCTTGGCCCCTACGAATGAAAAACTGTTTTTT. It is translated as CASSLAPTNEKLFF.

The sample holds a few counts of this clone. The CDR3 DNA is TGCGCCAGCAGCCAACCTAGACAGGGCTCGAAAGAAAAACTGTTTTTT. It codes for CASSQPRQGSKEKLFF. The rearrangement joins TRBV4-1 to TRBJ1-4; TRBD1 matches 7 bases. The ends lost 2 bases at V and 8 bases at J; junction bases unmatched: 11. This CDR3 has 16 residues. Germline values: CDR1 MGHRA, CDR2 YSYEKL.

The chain is built from TRBV18 and TRBJ1-6, with 7 nucleotides matching TRBD1. The trim removed 2 bases at V and 7 bases at J, leaving 5 bases unmatched. The CDR3 runs to 15 residues. The germline gives CDR1 KGHSH, CDR2 LQKENI. The CDR3 bases are TGTGCCAGCTCACCATCGACAGGGTTGAATTCACCCCTCCACTTT. This encodes CASSPSTGLNSPLHF.

This clone occurred a few times. This chain joins TRBV5-1 and TRBJ2-7; 7 nucleotides line up with TRBD2. This CDR3 region has 16 residues. The germline V gene has CDR1 SGHRS and CDR2 YFSETQ. Trimming at V came to 4 bases and at J to 0 bases, leaving 10 bases not matched to a gene. CDR3 in DNA: TGCGCCAGCAGCCTTCCAGGAGCGGGGAACTCCTACGAGCAGTACTTC. This translates into CASSLPGAGNSYEQYF.

Only one count was recorded for this clone. This sequence joins TRBV6-5 and TRBJ2-1; 14 bases line up with TRBD2. This CDR3 spans 15 amino acids. Unmatched junction bases numbered 4, after V lost 6 bases and J lost 6 bases. Germline V lookup: CDR1 MNHEY, CDR2 SVGAGI. CDR3 nucleotides: TGTGCCAGCAGGACTAGCGGGAGGGGGTCCAATGAGCAGTTCTTC. Protein: CASRTSGRGSNEQFF.

The J gene is TRBJ2-1, the V gene TRBV3-1 (or the pseudogene TRBV3-2), with TRBD2 matching 9 bases. Trimming removed 1 base from V and 3 bases from J; junction bases left unmatched: 16. The germline gives CDR1 LGHDT, CDR2 YNNKEL (reference sequence). The CDR3 totals 20 residues. CDR3 DNA sequence: TGTGCCAGCAGCCAAGGAGGCCCTTTTCCCCTAGCGGGAAACTACAATGAGCAGTTCTTC. Translated, it gives CASSQGGPFPLAGNYNEQFF.